These 8 T cell receptor beta chains were all obtained from the same sample, sequenced in a study of cytomegalovirus exposure and HLA in healthy donors. It was with 60 Vbeta and 13 Jbeta primers that the PCR ran. Assay: immunoSEQ multiplex PCR; the TCRdb copy retains only in-frame clones and omits some. The sample yields roughly 120,000 clones, roughly 82% seen once. Material: PBMCs. The receptors derive from a man aged 18 to 30 in good health and CMV-seropositive.

The chain joins TRBV4-1 to TRBJ1-6; D gene unclear. The CDR3 totals 17 residues. Germline V lookup: CDR1 MGHRA, CDR2 YSYEKL. Trimming pared 4 bases from V and 6 bases from J, leaving 19 bases between. The CDR3 DNA follows: TGCGCCAGCAGCCCAGAGAACCTAGGGAGGGTTAATTCACCCCTCCACTTT. As protein: CASSPENLGRVNSPLHF.

The V call is TRBV6-1, the J call TRBJ1-2, with D possibly TRBD1 on 6 matching bases. The CDR3 covers 18 residues. Germline lookup yields CDR1 MNHNS and CDR2 SASEGT. Trimming took 3 bases from V and 0 from J, leaving 20 bases between them. The CDR3 coding sequence is TGTGCCAGCAGTGACCCTTTGGGGGGGCAACTAACTAACTATGGCTACACCTTC. Translated, it gives CASSDPLGGQLTNYGYTF.

This chain joins TRBV29-1 and TRBJ1-2; 8 nucleotides match TRBD1. Germline V gene data show CDR1 as SQVTM and CDR2 as ANQGSEA. Trimming at V came to 7 bases and at J to 7 bases, leaving 11 bases not matched to a gene. The CDR3 covers 13 residues. In nucleotides, the CDR3 is TGCAGCGACCGAGGACAGGGTCCAGGTGGCTACACCTTC. It specifies CSDRGQGPGGYTF. The variable domain in full, completed from reference TRBV29-1 and TRBJ1-2, reads SAVISQKPSRDICQRGTSLTIQCQVDSQVTMMFWYRQQPGQSLTLIATANQGSEATYESGFVIDKFPISRPNLTFSTLTVSNMSPEDSSIYLCSDRGQGPGGYTFGSGTRLTVV.

The J gene is TRBJ1-1, the V gene TRBV19; 7 nucleotides agree with TRBD1. The CDR3 length is 16 residues. The V and J ends lost 7 bases and 0 bases, in that order; junction bases with no gene match: 11. Germline values: CDR1 LNHDA, CDR2 SQIVND (reference sequence). The CDR3 sequence is CASKQGIAGMNTEAFF. The CDR3 region has the DNA TGTGCCAGTAAACAGGGGATTGCTGGAATGAACACTGAAGCTTTCTTT.

The chain joins TRBV4-2 to TRBJ2-1, with TRBD1 matching 9 bases. Germline V lookup: CDR1 LGHNA, CDR2 YNFKEQ. J lost 0 bases, V lost 1 base, and 7 bases had no gene match. The CDR3 sequence is 18 residues long. CDR3 bases: TGTGCCAGCAGCCAAGGAATCGGGACAGGGAGCTCCTACAATGAGCAGTTCTTC. Its protein product is CASSQGIGTGSSYNEQFF.

This clone showed up just once. The V and J genes are TRBV5-4 and TRBJ2-2; 9 bases are a match to TRBD1. The germline V gene encodes CDR1 SGHNT and CDR2 YYREEE (reference sequence). V was pared by 5 bases and J by 5 bases, with 10 bases of the junction left unmatched. This CDR3 is 16 amino acids long. The CDR3, as DNA: TGTGCCAGCAGGGACCCACAGGGGGCTGAGACCGGGGAGCTGTTTTTT. Its translation: CASRDPQGAETGELFF. The full variable domain, rest sourced from reference TRBV5-4 and TRBJ2-2, is ETGVTQSPTHLIKTRGQQVTLRCSSQSGHNTVSWYQQALGQGPQFIFQYYREEENGRGNFPPRFSGLQFPNYSSELNVNALELDDSALYLCASRDPQGAETGELFFGEGSRLTVL.

The genes are TRBV7-8 and TRBJ2-3; maybe TRBD1 (6 bases). CDR1 and CDR2 from the germline V gene are SGHVS and FQNEAQ. This CDR3 comprises 15 residues. The V gene lost 1 base and the J gene lost 0 bases, with 8 bases spanning the gap. The CDR3 protein is CASSLDRASTDTQYF. The CDR3 DNA is TGTGCCAGCAGCTTAGACAGGGCTAGCACAGATACGCAGTATTTT.

This rearrangement joins TRBV5-1 to TRBJ1-3; D uncertain. V was trimmed by 1 base and J by 2 bases, leaving 7 bases between them. The germline V gene encodes CDR1 SGHRS and CDR2 YFSETQ. CDR3 length: 14 amino acids. Written as DNA, the CDR3 is TGCGCCAGCAGCTTGCCGGGGACTGGAAACACCATATATTTT. Translation gives CASSLPGTGNTIYF. The complete variable domain, with remaining parts taken from reference TRBV5-1 and TRBJ1-3, reads KAGVTQTPRYLIKTRGQQVTLSCSPISGHRSVSWYQQTPGQGLQFLFEYFSETQRNKGNFPGRFSGRQFSNSRSEMNVSTLELGDSALYLCASSLPGTGNTIYFGEGSWLTVV.